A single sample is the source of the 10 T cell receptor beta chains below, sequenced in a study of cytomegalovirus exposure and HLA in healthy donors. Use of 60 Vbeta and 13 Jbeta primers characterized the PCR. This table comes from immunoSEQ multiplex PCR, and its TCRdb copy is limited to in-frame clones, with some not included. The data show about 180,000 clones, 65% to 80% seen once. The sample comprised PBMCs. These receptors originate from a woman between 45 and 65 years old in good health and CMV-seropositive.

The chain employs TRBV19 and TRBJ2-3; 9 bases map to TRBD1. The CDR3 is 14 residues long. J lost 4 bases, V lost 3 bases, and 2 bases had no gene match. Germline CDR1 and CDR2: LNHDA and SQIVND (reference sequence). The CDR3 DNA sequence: TGTGCCAGTAGTATTCGACAGGGGGCAGATACGCAGTATTTT. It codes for CASSIRQGADTQYF.

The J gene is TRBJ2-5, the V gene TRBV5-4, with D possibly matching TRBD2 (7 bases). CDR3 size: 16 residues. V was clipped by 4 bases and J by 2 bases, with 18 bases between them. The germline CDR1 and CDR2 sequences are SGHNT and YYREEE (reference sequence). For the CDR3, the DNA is TGTGCCAGCAGCCGACGTGGGGGGCGGGAGCAAGAGACCCAGTACTTC. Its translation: CASSRRGGREQETQYF.

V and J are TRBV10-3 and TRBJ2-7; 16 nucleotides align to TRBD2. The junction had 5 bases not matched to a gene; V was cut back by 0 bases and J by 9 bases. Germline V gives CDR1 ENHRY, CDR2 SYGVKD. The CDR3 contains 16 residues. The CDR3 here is CAISESGTSGRAGQYF. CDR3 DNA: TGTGCCATCAGTGAGTCCGGGACTAGCGGGAGGGCCGGGCAGTACTTC.

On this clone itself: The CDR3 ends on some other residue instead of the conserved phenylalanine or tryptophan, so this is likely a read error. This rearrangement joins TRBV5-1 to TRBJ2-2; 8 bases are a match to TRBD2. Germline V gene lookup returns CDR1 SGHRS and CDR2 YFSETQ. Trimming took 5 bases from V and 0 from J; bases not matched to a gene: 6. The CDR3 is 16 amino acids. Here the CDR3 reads CASSPMGLANTGELFL. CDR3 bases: TGCGCCAGCAGTCCTATGGGACTAGCGAACACCGGGGAGCTGTTTCTT.

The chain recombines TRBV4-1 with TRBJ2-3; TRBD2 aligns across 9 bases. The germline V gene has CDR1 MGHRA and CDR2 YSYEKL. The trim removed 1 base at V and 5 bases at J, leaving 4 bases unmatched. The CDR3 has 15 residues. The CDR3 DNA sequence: TGCGCCAGCAGCCAAGGACTAGCGGTGGGAGATACGCAGTATTTT. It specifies CASSQGLAVGDTQYF.

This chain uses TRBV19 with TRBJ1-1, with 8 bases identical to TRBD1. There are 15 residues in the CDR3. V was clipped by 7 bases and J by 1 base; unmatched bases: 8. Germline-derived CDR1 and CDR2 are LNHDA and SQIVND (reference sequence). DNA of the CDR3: TGTGCCAGTACGCGGACAGGGAAAGGGAACACTGAAGCTTTCTTT. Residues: CASTRTGKGNTEAFF.

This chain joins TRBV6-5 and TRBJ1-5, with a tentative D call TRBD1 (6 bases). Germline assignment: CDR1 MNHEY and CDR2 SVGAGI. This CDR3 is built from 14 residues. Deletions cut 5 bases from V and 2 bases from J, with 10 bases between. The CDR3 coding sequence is TGTGCCAGCAGTCCGGGACAACGCAATCAGCCCCAGCATTTT. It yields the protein CASSPGQRNQPQHF.

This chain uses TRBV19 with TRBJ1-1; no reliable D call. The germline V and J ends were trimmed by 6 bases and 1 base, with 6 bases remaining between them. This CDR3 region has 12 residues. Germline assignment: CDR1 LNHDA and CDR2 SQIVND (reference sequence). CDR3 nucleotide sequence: TGTGCCAGTAGCTGGGCGAACACTGAAGCTTTCTTT. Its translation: CASSWANTEAFF.

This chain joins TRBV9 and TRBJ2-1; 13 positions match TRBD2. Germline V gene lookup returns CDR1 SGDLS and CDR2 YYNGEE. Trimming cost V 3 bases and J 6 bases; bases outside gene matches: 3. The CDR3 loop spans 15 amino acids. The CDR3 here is CASSGGLAGPNEQFF. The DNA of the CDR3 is TGTGCCAGCAGCGGGGGACTAGCGGGGCCCAATGAGCAGTTCTTC.

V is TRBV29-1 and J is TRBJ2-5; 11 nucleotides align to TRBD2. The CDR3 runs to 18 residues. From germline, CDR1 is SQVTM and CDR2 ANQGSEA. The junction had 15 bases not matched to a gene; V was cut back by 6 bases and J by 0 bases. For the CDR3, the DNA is TGCAGCGTCGAAAAGGGAACTAGCGGGAGCGGCCACCAAGAGACCCAGTACTTC. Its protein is CSVEKGTSGSGHQETQYF. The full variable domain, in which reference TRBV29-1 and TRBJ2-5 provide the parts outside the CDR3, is SAVISQKPSRDICQRGTSLTIQCQVDSQVTMMFWYRQQPGQSLTLIATANQGSEATYESGFVIDKFPISRPNLTFSTLTVSNMSPEDSSIYLCSVEKGTSGSGHQETQYFGPGTRLLVL.